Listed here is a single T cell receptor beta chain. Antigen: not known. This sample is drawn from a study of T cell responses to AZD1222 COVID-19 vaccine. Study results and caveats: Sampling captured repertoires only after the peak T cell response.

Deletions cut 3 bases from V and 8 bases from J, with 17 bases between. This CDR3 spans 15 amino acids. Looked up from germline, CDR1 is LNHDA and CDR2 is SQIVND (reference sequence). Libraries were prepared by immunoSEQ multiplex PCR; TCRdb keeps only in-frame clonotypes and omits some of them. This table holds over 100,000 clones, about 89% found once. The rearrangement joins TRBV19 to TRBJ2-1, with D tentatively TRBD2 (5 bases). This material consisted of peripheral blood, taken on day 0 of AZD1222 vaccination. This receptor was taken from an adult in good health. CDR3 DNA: TGTGCCAGTAGTATGATTGTTGCCGCGGGTGATGAGCAGTTCTTC. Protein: CASSMIVAAGDEQFF.